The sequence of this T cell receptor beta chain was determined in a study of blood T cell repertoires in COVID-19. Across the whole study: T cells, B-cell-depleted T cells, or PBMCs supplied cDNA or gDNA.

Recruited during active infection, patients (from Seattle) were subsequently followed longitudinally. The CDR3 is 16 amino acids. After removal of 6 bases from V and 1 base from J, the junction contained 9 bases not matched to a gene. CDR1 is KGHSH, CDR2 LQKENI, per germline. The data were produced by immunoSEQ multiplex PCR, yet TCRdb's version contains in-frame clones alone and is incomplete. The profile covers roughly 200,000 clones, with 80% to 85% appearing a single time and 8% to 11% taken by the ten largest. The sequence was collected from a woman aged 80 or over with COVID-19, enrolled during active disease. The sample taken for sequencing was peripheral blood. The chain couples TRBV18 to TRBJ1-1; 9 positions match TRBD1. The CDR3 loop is CASSLTGGPQNTEAFF. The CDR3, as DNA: TGTGCCAGCTCGCTGACAGGGGGTCCCCAGAACACTGAAGCTTTCTTT.